The clone carrying this TCR beta chain has only a few counts. Its matching antigen is unknown. The CDR3 contains 15 residues. V lost 1 base and J 4 bases, leaving 13 bases between the germline ends. In germline, CDR1 is MNHEY, CDR2 SMNVEV (reference sequence). The sample comes from a study of T cell repertoires in cytomegalovirus infection. TCRdb re-called the reads with MiXCR, one entry per CDR3 protein. The top ten clones hold 15% to 20% of a sample with nearly 700,000 distinct CDR3 sequences, around a third of them seen once. The chain employs TRBV27 and TRBJ1-1; no clear D gene. The sequence was collected from a human donor in good health (CMV status not recorded). Some clones in this sample may be carry-over from other donors' samples. The sequenced sample was cultured PBMCs, obtained from culture after CMV antigen stimulation. CDR3 sequence: CASSLYRAKGTEAFF. In DNA, the CDR3 is TGTGCCAGCAGTTTATATAGGGCCAAGGGCACTGAAGCTTTCTTT.